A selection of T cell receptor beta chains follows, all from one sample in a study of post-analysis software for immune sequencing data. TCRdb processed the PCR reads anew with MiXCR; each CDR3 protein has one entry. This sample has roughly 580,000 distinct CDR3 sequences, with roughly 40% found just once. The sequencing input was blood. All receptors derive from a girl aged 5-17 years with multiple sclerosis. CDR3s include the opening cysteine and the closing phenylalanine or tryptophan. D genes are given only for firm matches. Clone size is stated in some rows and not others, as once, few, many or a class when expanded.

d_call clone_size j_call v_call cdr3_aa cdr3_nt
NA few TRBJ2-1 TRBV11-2 CASSRISDEQFF TGTGCCAGCAGCCGCATTAGCGATGAGCAGTTCTTC
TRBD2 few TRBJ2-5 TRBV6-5 CASSYSIAGARGTQYF TGTGCCAGCAGTTACTCAATAGCGGGGGCGCGGGGGACCCAGTACTTC
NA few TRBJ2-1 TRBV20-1 CSAREGPYNEQFF TGCAGTGCTAGGGAGGGACCCTACAATGAGCAGTTCTTC
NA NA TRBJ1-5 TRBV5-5 CASSSSGTSIQPQHF TGTGCCAGCAGCTCGTCCGGGACATCAATTCAGCCCCAGCATTTT
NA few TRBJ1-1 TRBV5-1 CASSLGRDAEAFF TGCGCCAGCAGCTTGGGCAGGGACGCTGAAGCTTTCTTT
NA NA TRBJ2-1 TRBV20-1 CSASEGGLIYNEQFF TGCAGTGCTAGTGAGGGAGGATTGATCTACAATGAGCAGTTCTTC
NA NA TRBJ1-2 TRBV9 CASSVGYEDGYTF TGTGCCAGCAGCGTAGGGTACGAGGATGGCTACACCTTC
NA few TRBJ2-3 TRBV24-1 CATSETTGNQDTQYF TGTGCCACCAGTGAAACTACAGGGAATCAAGATACGCAGTATTTT
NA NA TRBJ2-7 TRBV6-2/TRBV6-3 CASRLPGAPYEQYF TGTGCCAGCAGACTCCCAGGGGCGCCCTACGAGCAGTACTTC
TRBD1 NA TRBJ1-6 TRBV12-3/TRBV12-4 CASSTGGAYNSPLHF TGTGCCAGCAGCACAGGGGGCGCCTATAATTCACCCCTCCACTTT
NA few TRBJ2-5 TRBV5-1 CAFPMSAVQETQYF TGCGCCTTTCCGATGTCGGCGGTACAAGAGACCCAGTACTTC
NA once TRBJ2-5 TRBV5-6 CASSMGASRLETQYF TGTGCCAGCAGCATGGGGGCATCTCGATTAGAGACCCAGTACTTC
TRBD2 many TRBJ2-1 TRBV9 CASSPPGLAYNEQFF TGTGCCAGCAGCCCCCCGGGACTAGCGTACAATGAGCAGTTCTTC
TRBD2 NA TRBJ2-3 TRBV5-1 CASSHGLAITDTQYF TGCGCCAGCAGCCACGGACTAGCGATCACAGATACGCAGTATTTT
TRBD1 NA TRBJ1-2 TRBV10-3 CAISGEQGANYGYTF TGTGCCATCAGTGGGGAACAGGGGGCAAACTATGGCTACACCTTC
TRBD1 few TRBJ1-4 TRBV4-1 CASSQGQGSEKLFF TGCGCCAGCAGCCAGGGACAGGGGAGTGAAAAACTGTTTTTT
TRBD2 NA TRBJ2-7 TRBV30 CAWSTSGGEQYF TGTGCCTGGAGTACTAGCGGTGGCGAGCAGTACTTC
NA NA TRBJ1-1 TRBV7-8 CASSWTVMNTEAFF TGTGCCAGCAGCTGGACAGTTATGAACACTGAAGCTTTCTTT
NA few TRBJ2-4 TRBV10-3 CAISESAVNIQYF TGTGCCATCAGTGAGTCGGCAGTAAACATTCAGTACTTC
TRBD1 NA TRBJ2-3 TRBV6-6 CASSYSARQGSTDTQYF TGTGCCAGCAGTTACTCCGCCCGACAGGGGAGCACAGATACGCAGTATTTT
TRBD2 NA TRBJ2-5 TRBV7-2 CASSTRTSVETQYF TGTGCCAGCAGCACTCGGACTAGTGTTGAGACCCAGTACTTC
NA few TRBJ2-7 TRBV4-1 CASSQEGGNYEQYF TGCGCCAGCAGCCAAGAAGGAGGGAACTACGAGCAGTACTTC
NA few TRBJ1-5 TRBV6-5 CASTPRVGNQPQHF TGTGCCAGCACGCCCAGGGTAGGCAATCAGCCCCAGCATTTT
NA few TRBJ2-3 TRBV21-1 CASSKVGYLAGGSTDTQYF TGTGCCAGCAGCAAAGTGGGCTATCTAGCGGGGGGGAGCACAGATACGCAGTATTTT
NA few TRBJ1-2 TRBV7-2 CASGTSNGYTF TGTGCCAGCGGGACCTCTAATGGCTACACCTTC
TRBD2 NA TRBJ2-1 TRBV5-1 CASSTGGGSSYNEQFF TGCGCCAGCAGCACCGGGGGGGGGAGCTCCTACAATGAGCAGTTCTTC
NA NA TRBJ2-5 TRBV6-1 CASHVLGETQYF TGTGCCAGCCACGTTTTAGGCGAGACCCAGTACTTC
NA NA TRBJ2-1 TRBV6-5 CASSYGFGDAGYNEQFF TGTGCCAGCAGTTACGGGTTTGGGGACGCGGGTTACAATGAGCAGTTCTTC
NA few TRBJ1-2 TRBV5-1 CASSSADRRGGYTF TGCGCCAGCAGCTCTGCTGACCGACGAGGAGGCTACACCTTC
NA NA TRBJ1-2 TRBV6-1 CASRESPQGSDGYTF TGTGCCAGCAGAGAATCCCCCCAGGGGTCGGATGGCTACACCTTC
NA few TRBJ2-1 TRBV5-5 CASSLMGGEQFF TGTGCCAGCAGCTTGATGGGCGGCGAGCAGTTCTTC
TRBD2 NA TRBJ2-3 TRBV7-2 CASSPAGRTDTQYF TGTGCCAGCAGCCCAGCGGGGCGCACAGATACGCAGTATTTT
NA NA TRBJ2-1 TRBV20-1 CSASPRSEYNEQFF TGCAGTGCTAGCCCCCGTAGCGAATACAATGAGCAGTTCTTC
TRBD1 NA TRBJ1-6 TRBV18 CASSRETGVSPLHF TGTGCCAGCTCAAGGGAAACAGGGGTTTCACCCCTCCACTTT
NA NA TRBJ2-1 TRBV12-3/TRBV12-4 CASSTGHRIVDEQFF TGTGCCAGCAGTACGGGACACCGGATAGTTGATGAGCAGTTCTTC
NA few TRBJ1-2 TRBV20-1 CSARDLLTGNYGYTF TGCAGTGCTAGAGATCTCCTGACAGGAAACTATGGCTACACCTTC
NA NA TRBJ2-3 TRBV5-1 CASSSLGPDTQYF TGCGCCAGCAGCTCTCTGGGACCAGATACGCAGTATTTT
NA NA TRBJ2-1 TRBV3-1 CASSQEGINEQFF TGTGCCAGCAGCCAAGAAGGGATCAATGAGCAGTTCTTC
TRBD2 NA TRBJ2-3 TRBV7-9 CASRRTSGGSTDTQYF TGTGCCAGCAGGAGGACTAGCGGGGGTAGCACAGATACGCAGTATTTT
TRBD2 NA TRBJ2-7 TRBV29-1 CSVVPLTSGRAYEQYF TGCAGCGTTGTACCCCTGACTAGCGGGAGGGCCTATGAGCAGTACTTC
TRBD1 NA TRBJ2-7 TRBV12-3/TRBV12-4 CASSFRRQGQYF TGTGCCAGCAGTTTTAGGCGACAGGGGCAGTACTTC
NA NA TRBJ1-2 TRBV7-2 CASSLSFGASGYGYTF TGTGCCAGCAGCTTATCATTCGGGGCGTCGGGCTATGGCTACACCTTC
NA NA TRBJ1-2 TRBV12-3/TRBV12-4 CASTFDINYGYTF TGTGCCAGCACCTTTGACATTAACTATGGCTACACCTTC
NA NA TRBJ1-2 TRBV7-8 CASSSSSRGHNGYTF TGTGCCAGCAGCTCCTCCTCCCGGGGGCATAATGGCTACACCTTC
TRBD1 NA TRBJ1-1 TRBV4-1 CASSQDNVGTGHTEAFF TGCGCCAGCAGCCAAGATAACGTGGGGACAGGACACACTGAAGCTTTCTTT
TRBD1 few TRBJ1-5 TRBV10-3 CAIRPGGTGGAGQPQHF TGTGCCATCAGACCGGGAGGGACAGGGGGCGCGGGGCAGCCCCAGCATTTT
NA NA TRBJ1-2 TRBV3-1 CASSHRNMLRGYTF TGTGCCAGCAGCCACCGGAACATGCTGCGGGGCTACACCTTC
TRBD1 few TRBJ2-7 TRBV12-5 CASAWGQGASEQYF TGTGCTAGTGCCTGGGGGCAGGGGGCTTCCGAGCAGTACTTC
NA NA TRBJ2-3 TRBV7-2 CASTPVGLRDTQYF TGTGCCAGCACGCCAGTGGGACTTAGAGATACGCAGTATTTT
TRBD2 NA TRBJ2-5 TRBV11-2 CASSPRLAGSRETQYF TGTGCCAGCAGCCCCCGACTAGCGGGAAGCAGGGAGACCCAGTACTTC
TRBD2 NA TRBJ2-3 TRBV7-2 CAGSLAPAGAPDTQYF TGTGCCGGCAGCTTAGCGCCAGCGGGAGCCCCAGATACGCAGTATTTT
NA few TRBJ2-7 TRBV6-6 CANSYSTGSDEQYF TGTGCCAACAGTTACTCAACAGGGAGCGACGAGCAGTACTTC
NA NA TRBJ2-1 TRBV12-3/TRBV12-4 CASRTGRGVQFF TGTGCCAGCAGAACGGGCCGGGGTGTGCAGTTCTTC